Listed below are T cell receptor beta chains from one sample, sequenced in a study of blood T cell repertoires in COVID-19. Profiled with immunoSEQ multiplex PCR; TCRdb holds only in-frame clones, not every one. The sample yields about 190,000 clones, 88% seen once. The sample consisted of peripheral blood. These TCRs come from a woman in her twenties or thirties with acute or convalescent COVID-19. CDR3s include the opening cysteine and the closing phenylalanine or tryptophan. A D gene is named only where the DNA matches it firmly. The listing skips clone size in some rows; elsewhere it reads once, few, many or a size class.

>.|.|TRBV5-1|TRBJ2-2
CASSPQGVAGELFF
TGCGCCAGCAGCCCGCAGGGTGTCGCCGGGGAGCTGTTTTTT
>.|.|TRBV6-5|TRBJ1-6
CASRWPGHGDSPLHF
TGTGCCAGCAGATGGCCGGGACATGGAGATTCACCCCTCCACTTT
>.|.|TRBV5-4|TRBJ2-7
CASSSDRTDKQYF
TGTGCCAGCAGCTCCGATCGTACGGACAAGCAGTACTTC
>.|once|TRBV6-1|TRBJ2-1
CASSEVSSQQFF
TGTGCCAGCAGTGAAGTTTCCAGTCAGCAGTTCTTC
>.|.|TRBV7-2|TRBJ2-3
CASSSGTSTDTQYF
TGTGCCAGCAGCTCGGGGACTAGCACAGATACGCAGTATTTT
>.|.|TRBV7-2|TRBJ2-3
CASSLATYLTDTQYF
TGTGCCAGCAGCTTAGCTACATACCTCACAGATACGCAGTATTTT
>TRBD2|.|TRBV5-4|TRBJ2-1
CASLGGRDNEQFF
TGTGCCAGCCTAGGCGGGAGGGACAATGAGCAGTTCTTC
>.|once|TRBV5-1|TRBJ2-7
CASSHRDKAIVGGEQYF
TGCGCCAGCAGCCACCGGGACAAGGCGATAGTAGGGGGCGAGCAGTACTTC
>.|.|TRBV28|TRBJ1-6
CAISDRYNSPLHF
TGTGCCATCTCGGACAGATATAATTCACCCCTCCACTTT
>.|.|TRBV2|TRBJ1-1
CASKRQPNTEAFF
TGTGCCAGCAAGAGACAGCCGAACACTGAAGCTTTCTTT
>.|.|TRBV7-2|TRBJ2-2
CASSFGLAIGELFF
TGTGCCAGCAGCTTTGGGCTAGCCATCGGGGAGCTGTTTTTT
>TRBD1|.|TRBV7-9|TRBJ1-4
CASSRQGPGELFF
TGTGCCAGCAGTCGACAGGGGCCCGGTGAACTGTTTTTT
>.|.|TRBV28|TRBJ2-1
CASIGDRLSNEQFF
TGTGCCAGCATTGGAGACAGGCTATCCAATGAGCAGTTCTTC
>.|.|TRBV28|TRBJ2-2
CASSLLAPGELFF
TGTGCCAGCAGTTTATTAGCGCCCGGGGAGCTGTTTTTT
>.|.|TRBV20-1|TRBJ1-2
CSANRGLYTF
TGCAGTGCTAATCGGGGGTTATACACCTTC
>.|.|TRBV4-2|TRBJ1-4
CASSQDPGELFF
TGTGCCAGCAGCCAAGATCCCGGGGAACTGTTTTTT
>.|.|TRBV28|TRBJ2-6
CASKSRAGANVLTF
TGTGCCAGCAAGAGCAGGGCCGGGGCCAACGTCCTGACTTTC
>.|.|TRBV5-1|TRBJ2-5
CASSLLSDQETQYF
TGCGCCAGCAGCTTGTTGTCAGACCAAGAGACCCAGTACTTC
>TRBD2|.|TRBV5-1|TRBJ2-3
CASSFLAGETDTQYF
TGCGCCAGCAGCTTCTTAGCGGGAGAAACAGATACGCAGTATTTT
>TRBD1|.|TRBV4-1|TRBJ2-7
CASSQDSDRVGEQYF
TGCGCCAGCAGCCAAGATTCGGACAGGGTGGGCGAGCAGTACTTC
>.|.|TRBV2|TRBJ1-3
CASSESHNSGNTIYF
TGTGCCAGCAGTGAATCCCACAACTCTGGAAACACCATATATTTT
>.|.|TRBV3-1/TRBV3-2|TRBJ1-1
CASSHGQEAFF
TGTGCCAGCAGCCATGGACAGGAAGCTTTCTTT
>.|.|TRBV7-8|TRBJ1-5
CASSPLNQPQHF
TGTGCCAGCAGCCCCTTAAATCAGCCCCAGCATTTT
>.|.|TRBV28|TRBJ1-4
CASSLGWEKLFF
TGTGCCAGCAGTCTAGGATGGGAAAAACTGTTTTTT
>.|.|TRBV23-1|TRBJ1-6
CASKGIRLGRNNSPLHF
TGCGCCAGCAAAGGGATAAGATTAGGGAGGAATAATTCACCCCTCCACTTT
>.|.|TRBV5-1|TRBJ2-1
CASSFVTDNEQFF
TGCGCCAGCAGCTTTGTCACGGACAATGAGCAGTTCTTC
>.|.|TRBV4-1|TRBJ2-7
CASSWRWSYF
TGCGCCAGCAGCTGGAGATGGTCATACTTC
>TRBD1|.|TRBV28|TRBJ1-5
CASSPPGTGGVQPQHF
TGTGCCAGCAGTCCCCCGGGGACAGGGGGCGTTCAGCCCCAGCATTTT
>TRBD1|.|TRBV5-1|TRBJ1-1
CASSADRGGVEAFF
TGCGCCAGCAGCGCCGACAGGGGCGGCGTTGAAGCTTTCTTT
>TRBD2|.|TRBV5-4|TRBJ2-1
CASSLRLAGDYNEQFF
TGTGCCAGCAGCTTGCGCCTAGCGGGAGATTACAATGAGCAGTTCTTC
>.|.|TRBV30|TRBJ1-6
CAWGIVESPLHF
TGTGCCTGGGGGATAGTCGAGTCACCCCTCCACTTT
>TRBD2|.|TRBV5-1|TRBJ2-3
CASSQLAGAADTQYF
TGCGCCAGCAGCCAGCTAGCGGGAGCCGCAGATACGCAGTATTTT
>.|.|TRBV28|TRBJ2-1
CASSPGLTYNEQFF
TGTGCCAGCAGTCCGGGACTTACCTACAATGAGCAGTTCTTC
>TRBD1|.|TRBV5-1|TRBJ2-2
CASSMGQLAGELFF
TGCGCCAGCAGCATGGGACAGCTGGCCGGGGAGCTGTTTTTT
>TRBD1|.|TRBV6-6|TRBJ2-7
CASSRKPIGQGGNEQYF
TGTGCCAGCAGCCGAAAACCCATCGGACAGGGGGGAAACGAGCAGTACTTC
>.|.|TRBV5-8|TRBJ1-6
CASNSRSPLHF
TGTGCCAGCAATTCCCGTTCACCCCTCCACTTT
>.|.|TRBV4-1|TRBJ2-2
CASSRHAVANTGELFF
TGCGCCAGCAGCCGACATGCAGTCGCGAACACCGGGGAGCTGTTTTTT
>.|.|TRBV29-1|TRBJ2-5
CSGGAKETQYF
TGCAGCGGGGGGGCCAAAGAGACCCAGTACTTC
>TRBD2|.|TRBV6-1|TRBJ2-4
CASSEKSGRLNIQYF
TGTGCCAGCAGTGAAAAAAGCGGGAGGCTAAACATTCAGTACTTC
>.|.|TRBV19|TRBJ2-6
CASRPLGHGTSGANVLTF
TGTGCCAGTAGACCACTGGGACACGGAACTTCTGGGGCCAACGTCCTGACTTTC
>.|.|TRBV9|TRBJ2-7
CASSVASSNYEQYF
TGTGCCAGCAGCGTAGCCAGTTCCAACTACGAGCAGTACTTC
>.|.|TRBV29-1|TRBJ1-2
CSVGGANYGYTF
TGCAGCGTGGGGGGGGCCAACTATGGCTACACCTTC
>TRBD2|.|TRBV2|TRBJ2-6
CASSGPSGSPVGANVLTF
TGTGCCAGCAGTGGGCCTAGCGGGAGTCCGGTAGGGGCCAACGTCCTGACTTTC
>.|.|TRBV7-9|TRBJ1-4
CASSQGTPEKLFF
TGTGCCAGCAGCCAGGGTACGCCCGAAAAACTGTTTTTT
>TRBD2|.|TRBV12-5|TRBJ2-3
CASGTQRDASTDTQYF
TGTGCTAGTGGAACTCAGCGGGACGCTAGCACAGATACGCAGTATTTT
>TRBD2|.|TRBV7-9|TRBJ2-1
CASSSPPGTSQFF
TGTGCCAGCAGCTCTCCCCCAGGGACTAGCCAGTTCTTC